This note documents a single TCR beta chain sequence. The antigen is undetermined. The same CDR3 also results from other DNA sequences found in this sample. Using immunoSEQ multiplex PCR, the repertoire was profiled, and TCRdb retains in-frame clones only, with some absent. The table has approximately 87,000 clones, roughly 90% seen once; the top ten hold 3.4%. This entry belongs to a study of OX40 agonist ivuxolimab in advanced cancers. Study at large: Recorded diagnoses for dose-escalation patients were hepatocellular carcinoma, melanoma, renal cell or head and neck cancer.

Study-level points and caveats: The mean number of expanded clones was higher in CD8+ T cells than in CD4+. By week 6 at 0.1 to 3.0 mg/kg, blood CD4+ and CD8+ T cells had expanded clonally.

This sample comprised CD4+ or CD8+ T cells sorted from blood, obtained in a trial of the OX40 agonist ivuxolimab. This clonotype was obtained from an adult with an advanced solid tumor such as melanoma, head and neck, liver or kidney cancer.

CDR3: CASSSAYEQYF. The CDR3 nucleotides are TGTGCCAGCAGCTCGGCCTACGAGCAGTACTTC. The rearrangement links TRBV7-9 to TRBJ2-7; D remains unclear. V lost 4 bases, J lost 2 bases, and 3 bases lay in between. The germline CDR1 and CDR2 sequences are SEHNR and FQNEAQ (reference sequence). CDR3 length: 11 amino acids. The full variable domain, with the rest looked up from reference TRBV7-9 and TRBJ2-7, is DTGVSQNPRHKITKRGQNVTFRCDPISEHNRLYWYRQTLGQGPEFLTYFQNEAQLEKSRLLSDRFSAERPKGSFSTLEIQRTEQGDSAMYLCASSSAYEQYFGPGTRLTVT.